The next 8 T cell receptor beta chains were all read from a single sample in a study of blood T cells in healthy people across ages. Together with a sample-barcoded 5' primer, a J-beta primer mix was included in a second PCR lasting roughly 6 to 12 cycles. Using its own MiXCR run on the 5' RACE reads, TCRdb lists one record per CDR3 protein. The table has some 710,000 distinct CDR3 sequences, about 24% seen once; the top ten hold 22%. Sequencing was performed on blood. The receptors derive from a man in his 70s in good health.

The V and J genes are TRBV5-1 and TRBJ2-5; D may be TRBD1 or TRBD2 (6 bases each). With the DNA end fitting TRBJ2-7 better, the J assignment may be wrong. The CDR3 runs to 15 residues. The V gene's germline CDR1 is SGHRS and CDR2 YFSETQ. The CDR3 bases are TGCGCCAGCAGCCCCGATCCGGGGGCCGACTACGAGCAGTACTTC. Translated: CASSPDPGADYEQYF.

The chain links TRBV29-1 to TRBJ2-5; D gene unclear. This CDR3 region has 12 residues. Trimming took off 1 base at V and 5 bases at J, with 8 bases between the two ends. Germline assignment: CDR1 SQVTM and CDR2 ANQGSEA. CDR3 bases: TGCAGCGTTGAAGTTCCCTCTGAGACCCAGTACTTC. This codes for CSVEVPSETQYF.

This clonotype has ten or more counts. The chain links TRBV11-2 to TRBJ2-4, with D tentatively TRBD2 (7 bases). Per the germline V gene, CDR1 is SGHAT and CDR2 is FQNNGV. This CDR3 region has 18 residues. Trimming took 6 bases from V and 6 from J, leaving 27 bases between them. CDR3 nucleotides: TGTGCCAGCAGGCCCTATCGTTCGGGGGGCTCCCCATCAAACATTCAGTACTTC. It translates to CASRPYRSGGSPSNIQYF.

The chain employs TRBV4-2 and TRBJ2-3; 9 nucleotides line up with TRBD1. J was trimmed by 7 bases and V by 0 bases; bases with no gene match: 11. There are 17 residues in the CDR3. The V gene's germline CDR1 is LGHNA and CDR2 YNFKEQ. CDR3 residues: CASSQDGTGQGLNTQYF. The CDR3 DNA is TGTGCCAGCAGCCAAGATGGTACGGGACAGGGCCTGAATACGCAGTATTTT.

The rearrangement joins TRBV20-1 to TRBJ1-4; 9 nucleotides align to TRBD1. The CDR3 covers 13 residues. Per germline, CDR1 DFQATT and CDR2 SNEGSKA (reference sequence). CDR3 protein: CMTGGGGGEKLFF. CDR3 DNA sequence: TGCATGACAGGGGGAGGCGGGGGTGAAAAACTGTTTTTT.

V and J are TRBV18 and TRBJ1-4; D is unresolved. V was pared by 2 bases and J by 8 bases, with 15 bases between. The CDR3 has 15 residues. The germline gives CDR1 KGHSH, CDR2 LQKENI. Here the CDR3 reads CASSPMGGVGEKLFF. CDR3 nucleotide sequence: TGTGCCAGCTCACCAATGGGTGGAGTAGGCGAAAAACTGTTTTTT.

In its sample, this clonotype was seen a few times. This chain joins TRBV24-1 and TRBJ2-5; D gene uncertain. V was clipped by 0 bases and J by 2 bases, with 6 bases between them. This CDR3 has 14 residues. Germline CDR1 reads KGHDR; CDR2 reads SFDVKD. The CDR3 loop reads CATSDLQFQETQYF. The CDR3 region has the DNA TGTGCCACCAGTGATTTGCAGTTTCAAGAGACCCAGTACTTC.

This clonotype came up a few times. V gene TRBV14 combines with J gene TRBJ1-2, with 7 positions matching TRBD1. Germline V gives CDR1 SGHDN, CDR2 FVKESK. The CDR3 sequence is 15 residues long. V was clipped by 0 bases and J by 7 bases; unmatched bases: 8. CDR3 nucleotide sequence: TGTGCCAGCAGCCAAGATACGAGGGGGCGTTTTGGCTACACCTTC. Translated, it gives CASSQDTRGRFGYTF.